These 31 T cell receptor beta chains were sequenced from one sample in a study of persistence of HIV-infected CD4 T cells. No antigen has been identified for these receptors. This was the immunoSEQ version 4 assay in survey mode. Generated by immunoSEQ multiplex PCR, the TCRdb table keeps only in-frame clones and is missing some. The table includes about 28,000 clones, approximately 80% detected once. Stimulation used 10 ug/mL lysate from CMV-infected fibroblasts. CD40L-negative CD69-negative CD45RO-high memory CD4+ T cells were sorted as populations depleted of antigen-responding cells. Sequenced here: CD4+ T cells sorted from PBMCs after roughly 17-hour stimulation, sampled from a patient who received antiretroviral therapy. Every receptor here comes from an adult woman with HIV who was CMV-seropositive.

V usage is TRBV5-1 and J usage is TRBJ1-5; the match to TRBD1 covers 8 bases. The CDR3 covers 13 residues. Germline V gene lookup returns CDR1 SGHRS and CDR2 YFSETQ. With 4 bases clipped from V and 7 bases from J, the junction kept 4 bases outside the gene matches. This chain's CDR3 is CASSQGAGQPQHF. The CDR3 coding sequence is TGCGCCAGCAGCCAGGGGGCAGGGCAGCCCCAGCATTTT.

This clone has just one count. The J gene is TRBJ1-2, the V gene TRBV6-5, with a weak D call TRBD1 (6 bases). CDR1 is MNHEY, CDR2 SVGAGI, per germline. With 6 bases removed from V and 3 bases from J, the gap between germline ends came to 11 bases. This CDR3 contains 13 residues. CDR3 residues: CASRTSGDYGYTF. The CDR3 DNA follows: TGTGCCAGCAGGACTTCAGGGGACTATGGCTACACCTTC.

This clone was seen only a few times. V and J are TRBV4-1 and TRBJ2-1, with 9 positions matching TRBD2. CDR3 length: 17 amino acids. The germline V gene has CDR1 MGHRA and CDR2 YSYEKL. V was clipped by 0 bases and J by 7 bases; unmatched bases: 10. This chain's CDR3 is CASSQDSSAGGLNEQFF. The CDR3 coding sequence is TGCGCCAGCAGCCAAGATTCATCAGCGGGGGGACTGAATGAGCAGTTCTTC.

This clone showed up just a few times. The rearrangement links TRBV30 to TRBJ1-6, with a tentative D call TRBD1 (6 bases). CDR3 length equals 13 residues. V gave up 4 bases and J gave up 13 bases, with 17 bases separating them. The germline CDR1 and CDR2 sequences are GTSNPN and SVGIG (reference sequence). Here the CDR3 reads CAWKTDRRAPLHF. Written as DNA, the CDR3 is TGTGCCTGGAAAACCGACAGGCGGGCTCCCCTCCACTTT.

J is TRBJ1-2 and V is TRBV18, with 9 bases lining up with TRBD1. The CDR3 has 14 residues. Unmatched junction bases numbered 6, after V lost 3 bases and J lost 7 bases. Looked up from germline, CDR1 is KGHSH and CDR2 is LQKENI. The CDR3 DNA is TGTGCCAGCTCACCCTGGGACAGGGCGAGTGGCTACACCTTC. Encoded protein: CASSPWDRASGYTF.

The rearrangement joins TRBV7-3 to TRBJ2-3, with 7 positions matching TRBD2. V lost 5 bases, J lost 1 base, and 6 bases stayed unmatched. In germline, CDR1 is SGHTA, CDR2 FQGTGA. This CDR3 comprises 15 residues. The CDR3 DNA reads TGTGCCAGCAGCCCCATTGGGGGGGGCACAGATACGCAGTATTTT. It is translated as CASSPIGGGTDTQYF.

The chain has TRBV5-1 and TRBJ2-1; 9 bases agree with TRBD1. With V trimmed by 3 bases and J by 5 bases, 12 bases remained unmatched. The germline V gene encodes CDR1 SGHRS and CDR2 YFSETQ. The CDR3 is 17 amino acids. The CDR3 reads CASSSRTGTGLHNEQFF. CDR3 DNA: TGCGCCAGCAGCTCTCGAACCGGGACAGGGTTGCACAATGAGCAGTTCTTC. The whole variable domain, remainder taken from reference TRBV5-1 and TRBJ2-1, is KAGVTQTPRYLIKTRGQQVTLSCSPISGHRSVSWYQQTPGQGLQFLFEYFSETQRNKGNFPGRFSGRQFSNSRSEMNVSTLELGDSALYLCASSSRTGTGLHNEQFFGPGTRLTVL.

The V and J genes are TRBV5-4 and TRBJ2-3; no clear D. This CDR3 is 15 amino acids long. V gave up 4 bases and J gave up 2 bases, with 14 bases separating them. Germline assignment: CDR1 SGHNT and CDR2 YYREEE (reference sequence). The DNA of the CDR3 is TGTGCCAGCAGCGATGGTGTGCGGCCCACAGATACGCAGTATTTT. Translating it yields CASSDGVRPTDTQYF.

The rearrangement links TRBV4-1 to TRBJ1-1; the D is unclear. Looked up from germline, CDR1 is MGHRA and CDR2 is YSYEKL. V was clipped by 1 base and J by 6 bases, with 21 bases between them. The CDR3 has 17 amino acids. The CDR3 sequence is CASSQAPSIRRYPEAFF. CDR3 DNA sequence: TGCGCCAGCAGCCAAGCTCCTAGCATCCGACGGTACCCTGAAGCTTTCTTT.

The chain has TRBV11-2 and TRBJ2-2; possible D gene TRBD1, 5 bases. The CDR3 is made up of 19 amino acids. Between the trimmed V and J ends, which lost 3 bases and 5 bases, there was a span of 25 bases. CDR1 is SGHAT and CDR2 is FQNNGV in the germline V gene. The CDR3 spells CASSFPATPGFSGTGELFF. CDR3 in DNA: TGTGCCAGCAGCTTCCCAGCGACTCCAGGGTTTTCTGGAACCGGGGAGCTGTTTTTT. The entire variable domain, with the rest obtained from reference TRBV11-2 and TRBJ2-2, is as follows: EAGVAQSPRYKIIEKRQSVAFWCNPISGHATLYWYQQILGQGPKLLIQFQNNGVVDDSQLPKDRFSAERLKGVDSTLKIQPAKLEDSAVYLCASSFPATPGFSGTGELFFGEGSRLTVL.

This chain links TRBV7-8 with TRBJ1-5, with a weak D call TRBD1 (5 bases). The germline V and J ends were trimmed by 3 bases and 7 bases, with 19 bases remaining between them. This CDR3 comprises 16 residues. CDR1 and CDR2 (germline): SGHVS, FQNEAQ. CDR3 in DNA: TGTGCCAGCAGCTTGGGGGTTAACAGTGGCAGGCAGCCCCAGCATTTT. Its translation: CASSLGVNSGRQPQHF.

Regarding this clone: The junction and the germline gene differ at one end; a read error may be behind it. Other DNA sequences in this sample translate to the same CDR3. The CDR3 here is CASSQDQVSNYGYTF. The CDR3 coding sequence is TGTGCCAGCAGCCAAGATCAGGTCAGCAACTATGGCTACACCTTC. The chain has TRBV4-1 and TRBJ1-2; D is unclear. Germline lookup yields CDR1 MGHRA and CDR2 YSYEKL. The CDR3 contains 15 residues.

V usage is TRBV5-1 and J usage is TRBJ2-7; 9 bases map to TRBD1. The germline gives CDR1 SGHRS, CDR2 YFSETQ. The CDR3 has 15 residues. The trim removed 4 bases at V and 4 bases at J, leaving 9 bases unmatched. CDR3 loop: CASSLRQGVGYEQYF. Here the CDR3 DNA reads TGCGCCAGCAGCCTCCGACAGGGGGTGGGGTACGAGCAGTACTTC.

This chain's CDR3 is CASSIAQGTYGYTF. CDR3 bases: TGTGCCAGTAGTATAGCCCAGGGGACCTATGGCTACACCTTC. This chain uses TRBV19 with TRBJ1-2; weak D call: TRBD1 (6 bases). Germline CDR1 is LNHDA and CDR2 is SQIVND (reference sequence). The CDR3 loop spans 14 amino acids. V gave up 1 base and J gave up 4 bases, with 10 bases separating them.

The CDR3 DNA follows: TGCGCCAGCAGCTTGGAATCGAATGGCTACACCTTC. Its translation: CASSLESNGYTF. The V call is TRBV5-1, the J call TRBJ1-2; D unresolved. Germline V lookup: CDR1 SGHRS, CDR2 YFSETQ. There are 12 residues in the CDR3. V lost 0 bases and J lost 6, with 6 bases in between.

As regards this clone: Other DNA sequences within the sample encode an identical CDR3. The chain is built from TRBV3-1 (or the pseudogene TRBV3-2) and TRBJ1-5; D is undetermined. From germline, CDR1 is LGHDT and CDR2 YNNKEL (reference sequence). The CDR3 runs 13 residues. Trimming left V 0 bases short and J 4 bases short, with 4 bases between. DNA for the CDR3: TGTGCCAGCAGCCAAGATTTGAATCAGCCCCAGCATTTT. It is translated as CASSQDLNQPQHF.

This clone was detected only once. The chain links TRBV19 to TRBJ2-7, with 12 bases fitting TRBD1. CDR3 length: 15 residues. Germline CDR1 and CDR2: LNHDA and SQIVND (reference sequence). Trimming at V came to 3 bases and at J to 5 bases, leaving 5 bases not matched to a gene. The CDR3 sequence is CASSIPGTGGHEQYF. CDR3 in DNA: TGTGCCAGTAGTATCCCTGGGACAGGGGGCCACGAGCAGTACTTC.

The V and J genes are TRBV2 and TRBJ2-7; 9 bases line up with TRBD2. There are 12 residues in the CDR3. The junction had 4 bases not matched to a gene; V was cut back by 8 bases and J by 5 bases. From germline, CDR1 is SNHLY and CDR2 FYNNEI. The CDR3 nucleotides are TGTGCCAGCGTGCGGGAGGGCAACGAGCAGTACTTC. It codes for CASVREGNEQYF.

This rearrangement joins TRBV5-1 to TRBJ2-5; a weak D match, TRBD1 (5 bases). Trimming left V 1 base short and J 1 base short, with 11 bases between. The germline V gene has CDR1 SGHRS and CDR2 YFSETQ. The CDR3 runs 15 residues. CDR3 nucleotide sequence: TGCGCCAGCAGCTTGTCCCCACAGGCCCAAGAGACCCAGTACTTC. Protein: CASSLSPQAQETQYF. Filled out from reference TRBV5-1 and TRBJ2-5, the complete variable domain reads KAGVTQTPRYLIKTRGQQVTLSCSPISGHRSVSWYQQTPGQGLQFLFEYFSETQRNKGNFPGRFSGRQFSNSRSEMNVSTLELGDSALYLCASSLSPQAQETQYFGPGTRLLVL.

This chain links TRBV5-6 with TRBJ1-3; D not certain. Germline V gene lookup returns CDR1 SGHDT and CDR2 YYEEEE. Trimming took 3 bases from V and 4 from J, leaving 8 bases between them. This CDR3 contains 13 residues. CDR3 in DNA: TGTGCCAGCAGCTCTCTACAGGGAAACACCATATATTTT. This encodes CASSSLQGNTIYF.

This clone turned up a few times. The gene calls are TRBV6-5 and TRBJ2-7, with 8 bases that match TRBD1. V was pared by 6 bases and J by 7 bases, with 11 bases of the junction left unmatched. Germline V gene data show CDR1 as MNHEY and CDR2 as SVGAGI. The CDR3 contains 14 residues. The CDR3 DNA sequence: TGTGCCAGCAGCCCCACCCGGACAGGGAGGGAGCAGTACGTC. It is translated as CASSPTRTGREQYV.

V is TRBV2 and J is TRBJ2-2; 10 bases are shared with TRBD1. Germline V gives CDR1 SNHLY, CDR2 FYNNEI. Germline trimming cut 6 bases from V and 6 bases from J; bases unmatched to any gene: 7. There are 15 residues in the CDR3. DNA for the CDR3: TGTGCCAGCAGAGGGGACAGGGGAGTAGCCGGGGAGCTGTTTTTT. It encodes CASRGDRGVAGELFF.

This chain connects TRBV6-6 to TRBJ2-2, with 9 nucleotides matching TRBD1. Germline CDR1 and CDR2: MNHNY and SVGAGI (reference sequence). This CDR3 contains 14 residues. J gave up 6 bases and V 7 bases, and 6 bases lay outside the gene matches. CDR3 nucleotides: TGTGCCAGCATCCAAACAGGGGGCCCCGGGGAGCTGTTTTTT. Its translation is CASIQTGGPGELFF.

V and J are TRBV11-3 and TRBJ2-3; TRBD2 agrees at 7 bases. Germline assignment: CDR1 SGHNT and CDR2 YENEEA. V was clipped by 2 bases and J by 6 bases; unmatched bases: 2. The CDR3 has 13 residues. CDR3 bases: TGTGCCAGCAGCTTATCCGGGGGGGATACGCAGTATTTT. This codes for CASSLSGGDTQYF. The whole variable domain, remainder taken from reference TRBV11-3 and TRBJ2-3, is EAGVVQSPRYKIIEKKQPVAFWCNPISGHNTLYWYLQNLGQGPELLIRYENEEAVDDSQLPKDRFSAERLKGVDSTLKIQPAELGDSAVYLCASSLSGGDTQYFGPGTRLTVL.

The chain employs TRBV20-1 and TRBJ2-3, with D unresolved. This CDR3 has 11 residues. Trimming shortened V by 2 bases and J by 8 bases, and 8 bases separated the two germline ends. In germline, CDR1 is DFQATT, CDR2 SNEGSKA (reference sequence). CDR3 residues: CSARTSGTQYF. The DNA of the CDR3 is TGCAGTGCTAGAACGTCTGGTACGCAGTATTTT.

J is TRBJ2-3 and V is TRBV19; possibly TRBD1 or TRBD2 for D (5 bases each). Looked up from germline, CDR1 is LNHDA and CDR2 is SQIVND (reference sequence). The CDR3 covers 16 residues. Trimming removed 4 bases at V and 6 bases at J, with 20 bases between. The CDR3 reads CASSRARGGRSDTQYF. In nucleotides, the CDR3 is TGTGCCAGTAGTAGGGCACGGGGCGGGCGGTCGGATACGCAGTATTTT.

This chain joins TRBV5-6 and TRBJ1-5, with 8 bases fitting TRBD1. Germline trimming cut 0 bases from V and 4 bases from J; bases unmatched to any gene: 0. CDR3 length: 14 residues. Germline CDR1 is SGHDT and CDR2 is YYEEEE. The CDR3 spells CASSLGTGNQPQHF. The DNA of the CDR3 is TGTGCCAGCAGCTTGGGGACAGGGAATCAGCCCCAGCATTTT.

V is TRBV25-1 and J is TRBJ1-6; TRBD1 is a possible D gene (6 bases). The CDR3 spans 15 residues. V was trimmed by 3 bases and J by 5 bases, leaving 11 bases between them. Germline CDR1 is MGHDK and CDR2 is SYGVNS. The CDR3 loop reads CASSDIQGNNSPLHF. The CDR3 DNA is TGTGCCAGCAGTGACATTCAGGGGAATAATTCACCCCTCCACTTT.

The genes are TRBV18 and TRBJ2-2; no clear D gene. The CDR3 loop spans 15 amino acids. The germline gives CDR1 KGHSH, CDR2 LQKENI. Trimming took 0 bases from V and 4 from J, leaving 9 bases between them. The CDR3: CASSPPAGFTGELFF. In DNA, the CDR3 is TGTGCCAGCTCACCACCGGCTGGGTTCACCGGGGAGCTGTTTTTT. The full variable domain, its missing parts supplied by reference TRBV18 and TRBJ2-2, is NAGVMQNPRHLVRRRGQEARLRCSPMKGHSHVYWYRQLPEEGLKFMVYLQKENIIDESGMPKERFSAEFPKEGPSILRIQQVVRGDSAAYFCASSPPAGFTGELFFGEGSRLTVL.

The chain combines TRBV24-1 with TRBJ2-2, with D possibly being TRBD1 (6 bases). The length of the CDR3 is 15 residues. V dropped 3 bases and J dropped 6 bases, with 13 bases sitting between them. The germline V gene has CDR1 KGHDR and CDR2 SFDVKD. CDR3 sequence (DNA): TGTGCCACCAGTGATCATAACGGACAGCCCGGGGAGCTGTTTTTT. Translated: CATSDHNGQPGELFF.

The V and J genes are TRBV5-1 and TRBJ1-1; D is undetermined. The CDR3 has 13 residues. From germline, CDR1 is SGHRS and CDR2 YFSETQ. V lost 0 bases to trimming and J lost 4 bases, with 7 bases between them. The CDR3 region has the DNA TGCGCCAGCAGCTTGGTTGGGAGCACTGAAGCTTTCTTT. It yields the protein CASSLVGSTEAFF.